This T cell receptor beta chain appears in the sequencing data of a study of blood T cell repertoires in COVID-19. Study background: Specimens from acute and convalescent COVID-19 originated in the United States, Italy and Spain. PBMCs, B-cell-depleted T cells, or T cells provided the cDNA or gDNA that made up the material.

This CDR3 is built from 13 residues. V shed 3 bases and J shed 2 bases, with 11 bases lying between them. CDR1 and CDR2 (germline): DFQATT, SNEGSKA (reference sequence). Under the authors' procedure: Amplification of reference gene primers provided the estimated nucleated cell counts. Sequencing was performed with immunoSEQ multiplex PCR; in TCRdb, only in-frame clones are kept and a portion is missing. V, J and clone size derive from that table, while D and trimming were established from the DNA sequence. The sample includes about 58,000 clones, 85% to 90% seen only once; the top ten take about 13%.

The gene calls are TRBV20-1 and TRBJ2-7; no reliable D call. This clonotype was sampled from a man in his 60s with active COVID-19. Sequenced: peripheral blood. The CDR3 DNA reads TGCAGTGCTAGTCTACAGTCTACCTACGAGCAGTACTTC. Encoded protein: CSASLQSTYEQYF.